This T cell receptor beta chain was profiled in a study of CD8+CD57+ T cells in acquired aplastic anemia. Study background: Average DNA yield from sorted CD4+ and CD8+ cells was around 3.2 ug. Study-wide results and caveats: Sharing between patients and controls was observed for roughly 29 CD8+ CDR3 sequences. No significant difference in CD8+ Simpson's diversity was found between patients and controls.

CDR1 and CDR2 from the germline V gene are LNHDA and SQIVND (reference sequence). The CDR3 totals 17 residues. CD8+CD57+ cell expansion had been shown by flow cytometry in patients chosen for sequencing. It was genomic DNA that served as the template for profiling TCR beta VDJ and CDR3. TCRdb recomputed calls from the reads with MiXCR, one row per CDR3 protein. This table has a few hundred thousand distinct CDR3 sequences, over 25% appearing once. This clonotype was observed a few times. The target antigen is unknown. The junction departs from the called germline gene at one end, perhaps through a read error.

V is TRBV19 and J is TRBJ1-6; possible D gene TRBD1, 5 bases. Sequencing was done on a sample of sorted CD4+, CD8+, or CD8+CD57+ T cells (not recorded which) from PBMCs. The sequence was obtained from a human donor with aplastic anemia. For the CDR3, the DNA is TGTGCCAGTAGTATCATCGCAGGGAGCTCCTATAGTTCACCCCTCCACTTT. The encoded protein is CASSIIAGSSYSSPLHF.